The present TCR beta chain was sequenced within a study of neurological immune-mediated disorders (dated by TCRdb to between 2017 and 2020). Background for the entire study: Of the approximately 34 multiple sclerosis patients, 31 had relapsing-remitting MS and 3 had secondary progressive MS. Peripheral blood TCR-beta repertoires from patients with HTLV-I-associated myelopathy (HAM/TSP), patients with multiple sclerosis, and healthy controls were compared in the study using UMI-based sequencing. Longitudinal samples, technical triplicates and paired sorted CD4+ and CD8+ T-cell subsets, alongside PBMC samples, were included among the approximately 110 TCR-beta libraries. The cohort was made up of about 68 subjects, consisting of some 15 HAM/TSP patients, 35 or so multiple sclerosis patients and about 20 healthy controls. The research as a whole found: Expanded clones from different subjects shared no identical CDR3 amino acid sequences, which suggests that TCR-beta repertoires were private in all groups. In a phylogenetic analysis, the repertoires of 18 out of 34 MS patients fell into a single cluster of related CDR3 sequences, pointing to a possible signature at the repertoire level. The highest TCR clonal expansion was observed in HAM/TSP patients, whereas the lowest was observed in MS patients, even when compared with healthy controls. The MS cluster was not associated with any clinical or MRI features, and the authors stated that larger cohorts are needed.

For the unsorted PBMC libraries, 2 million PBMCs were stored in RNAlater at -80 degrees C until RNA extraction and were used to generate the libraries. Multiple sclerosis patients were enrolled in a US clinical protocol evaluating disease progression by magnetic resonance imaging. PBMCs were separated from peripheral blood using Ficoll-Hypaque density gradient centrifugation and then cryopreserved in liquid nitrogen. Many counts were recorded for this clonotype. Its recognized antigen is unknown. Base qualities are not at hand, and no much larger clone is one base apart. To synthesize cDNA, template-switch 5'RACE was performed with a primer carrying a 10-nucleotide random unique molecular identifier so that each TCR transcript was tagged. Every sequencing run yielded over 160 million TCR-beta sequences covering 15-18 subjects. The RNeasy kit was used to extract total RNA. The KAPA Real-time Library Amplification kit was used to amplify TCR-beta VDJ regions with primers targeting the TCR constant region and the 5'RACE anchor. Sample indexes and Illumina adaptors were added in a first PCR, after which library yield was increased in a second PCR. The roughly 650 bp TCR product was size-selected on a 2% E-gel SizeSelection system after Ampure bead purification. Before pooling, libraries had their quality checked on a Bioanalyzer, their concentration measured with Qubit, and their quantity determined with the Kapa Library Quantification kit. An Illumina HiSeq 2500 was used to sequence the libraries paired-end at 2 x 150 bp. To increase sequence diversity, about 25-31% phiX was spiked into each library pool. The paper's processing steps were these. The quality-filtered reads were processed with the UMI-based MiGEC pipeline, whose error correction step removed more than 80% of the raw TCR sequences. VDJ genes were aligned to IMGT germline references, and clonotypes were defined by unique CDR3 amino acid sequence plus V-J genes. Clonal expansion, Shannon diversity and CDR3 relatedness were evaluated with VDJtools (CalcPairwiseDistances, ClusterSamples), while phylogenetic trees were built in CLCbio workbench. Clones with at least 8 unique UMIs were defined as expanded, with this threshold being based on coefficient-of-variation modelling across technical triplicates. In-frame beta chains were kept once TCRdb had trimmed the public reads at Q25 with fastp and called clones with MiXCR. Duplicate CDR3 protein sequences are folded into a single record with the most common DNA and genes. The V and J calls reflect TCRdb's pipeline rather than the authors' work. This sample lists about 120,000 distinct CDR3 sequences; 3% to 3.5% were detected once. The leading ten clones occupy 1.3% of the sample.

Sequences were obtained from PBMCs. The origin of this receptor is a woman aged 25 to 39 with multiple sclerosis.

The nucleotide sequence reads as follows: TGCAGCGTTTTAGACAGGGGTTCTTACGAGCAGTACTTC. This sequence encodes CSVLDRGSYEQYF. The receptor chain draws on TRBV29-1 and TRBJ2-7; TRBD1 matches 8 bases in the middle. CDR1 is given as SQVTM and CDR2 as ANQGSEA, both from the germline V gene. The CDR3 covers 13 residues, taking in both the cysteine and the phenylalanine. Here the CDR3 DNA is all that survives: 39 bases in frame from base 1. The V end gives up 5 bases and the J end 4 bases, leaving 7 bases in the junction not matched to a gene.